A single sample is the source of the 21 T cell receptor beta chains below, sequenced in a study of cytomegalovirus exposure and HLA in healthy donors. The PCR employed 60 Vbeta primers together with 13 Jbeta primers. Some clones are missing from TCRdb's copy, which holds only in-frame ones; the method was immunoSEQ multiplex PCR. This table holds under 170,000 clones, 55% to 75% found once. The specimen sequenced was PBMCs. The receptors were gathered from a woman aged 60-75 years in good health and CMV-seropositive.

This clone has just a few counts. The chain employs TRBV5-1 and TRBJ2-7, with 12 nucleotides matching TRBD2. J was trimmed by 7 bases and V by 4 bases; bases with no gene match: 9. Germline V gene data show CDR1 as SGHRS and CDR2 as YFSETQ. The CDR3 has 15 residues. CDR3 region: CASSMTSGSLGEQYF. CDR3 DNA: TGCGCCAGCAGCATGACTAGCGGGAGTTTGGGGGAGCAGTACTTC.

The chain couples TRBV28 to TRBJ1-5; D unclear. Germline V gene data show CDR1 as MDHEN and CDR2 as SYDVKM. The CDR3 consists of 13 residues. Trimming removed 5 bases at V and 0 bases at J, with 5 bases between. CDR3 amino acids: CASSLGSNQPQHF. In nucleotides, the CDR3 is TGTGCCAGCAGTCTAGGTAGCAATCAGCCCCAGCATTTT. Based on the CDR3 plus reference TRBV28 and TRBJ1-5, the full variable domain is DVKVTQSSRYLVKRTGEKVFLECVQDMDHENMFWYRQDPGLGLRLIYFSYDVKMKEKGDIPEGYSVSREKKERFSLILESASTNQTSMYLCASSLGSNQPQHFGDGTRLSIL.

Only one count was recorded for this clone. The V call is TRBV28, the J call TRBJ1-2, with 9 bases aligning to TRBD1. Germline values: CDR1 MDHEN, CDR2 SYDVKM. The trim removed 6 bases at V and 4 bases at J, leaving 3 bases unmatched. The CDR3 has 13 residues. CDR3 DNA: TGTGCCAGCAGGCGGGGACAGGGCTATGGCTACACCTTC. It specifies CASRRGQGYGYTF.

V usage is TRBV2 and J usage is TRBJ1-2; D may be TRBD1 (5 bases). Germline-derived CDR1 and CDR2 are SNHLY and FYNNEI. This CDR3 is built from 12 residues. The V gene lost 3 bases and the J gene lost 8 bases, with 10 bases spanning the gap. The CDR3: CASSDPGSGYTF. The CDR3 region has the DNA TGTGCCAGCAGTGACCCAGGGTCCGGCTACACCTTC.

The J gene is TRBJ2-7, the V gene TRBV7-2; 12 nucleotides line up with TRBD2. Germline V gene data show CDR1 as SGHTA and CDR2 as FQGNSA. This CDR3 is built from 16 residues. The ends lost 5 bases at V and 2 bases at J; junction bases unmatched: 7. In DNA, the CDR3 is TGTGCCAGCAGCGTTTCTAGCGGGAGGGTCCCCTACGAGCAGTACTTC. Translated: CASSVSSGRVPYEQYF.

The rearrangement uses TRBV7-8 and TRBJ2-7; D is possibly TRBD2 (6 bases). Germline V lookup: CDR1 SGHVS, CDR2 FQNEAQ. CDR3 length: 15 residues. Trimming took 1 base from V and 6 from J, leaving 16 bases between them. CDR3 DNA: TGTGCCAGCAGCTTAGGAACGGGAGTGGTCGGCGAGCAGTACTTC. This translates into CASSLGTGVVGEQYF.

This clone has a handful of counts. The V gene is TRBV7-9, the J gene TRBJ1-6; TRBD1 agrees at 8 bases. CDR3 length: 17 amino acids. The germline V gene has CDR1 SEHNR and CDR2 FQNEAQ (reference sequence). Losses at the gene ends were 5 bases for V and 0 bases for J; bases not matched to a gene: 6. The CDR3 DNA reads TGTGCCAGCAGCGGCAGGGGGCTCGGCTCCTATAATTCACCCCTCCACTTT. Protein product: CASSGRGLGSYNSPLHF.

The chain combines TRBV7-2 with TRBJ2-5, with 10 bases matching TRBD1. The CDR3 has 14 amino acids. Germline V CDR1 and CDR2: SGHTA, FQGNSA. V lost 5 bases, J lost 7 bases, and 7 bases stayed unmatched. The DNA for the CDR3 is TGTGCCAGCAGCCCTCAGGACAGGGGGGGGACCCAGTACTTC. Its translation is CASSPQDRGGTQYF.

A few counts support this clone. DNA of the CDR3: TGTGCCAGCAGCTTCTCTAGCGGGAACTCCTACAATGAGCAGTTCTTC. Protein product: CASSFSSGNSYNEQFF. The J gene is TRBJ2-1, the V gene TRBV11-2, with 9 bases aligning to TRBD2. The V gene end was trimmed by 3 bases and the J gene end by 0 bases; junction bases not matched to a gene: 3. The CDR3 extends over 16 amino acids. From germline, CDR1 is SGHAT and CDR2 FQNNGV. The full variable domain, its missing parts supplied by reference TRBV11-2 and TRBJ2-1, is EAGVAQSPRYKIIEKRQSVAFWCNPISGHATLYWYQQILGQGPKLLIQFQNNGVVDDSQLPKDRFSAERLKGVDSTLKIQPAKLEDSAVYLCASSFSSGNSYNEQFFGPGTRLTVL.

The rearrangement uses TRBV19 and TRBJ2-5; 9 nucleotides line up with TRBD1. Per the germline V gene, CDR1 is LNHDA and CDR2 is SQIVND (reference sequence). The CDR3 covers 14 residues. V dropped 6 bases and J dropped 3; count of bases not matched to a gene: 5. CDR3 sequence: CASREQGAKETQYF. CDR3 in DNA: TGTGCCAGTAGGGAACAGGGGGCAAAAGAGACCCAGTACTTC. Together with reference TRBV19 and TRBJ2-5, the CDR3 gives the full variable domain: DGGITQSPKYLFRKEGQNVTLSCEQNLNHDAMYWYRQDPGQGLRLIYYSQIVNDFQKGDIAEGYSVSREKKESFPLTVTSAQKNPTAFYLCASREQGAKETQYFGPGTRLLVL.

The chain links TRBV5-4 to TRBJ2-5; D remains ambiguous. The J call may not be correct, given that the DNA end is closer to TRBJ2-7. Germline V gives CDR1 SGHNT, CDR2 YYREEE (reference sequence). CDR3 length: 15 amino acids. The CDR3 spells CASSLEAASSYEQYF. CDR3 bases: TGTGCCAGCAGCTTGGAGGCGGCGAGCTCCTACGAGCAGTACTTC.

This clone was recorded a few times. This chain links TRBV5-4 with TRBJ1-3; D is ambiguous. V shed 0 bases and J shed 0 bases, with 10 bases lying between them. Germline loops: CDR1 SGHNT, CDR2 YYREEE (reference sequence). The CDR3 is 16 residues long. The CDR3 here is CASSLDPSHSGNTIYF. CDR3 sequence (DNA): TGTGCCAGCAGCTTGGATCCCAGTCACTCTGGAAACACCATATATTTT.

This sequence joins TRBV4-2 and TRBJ1-2; no definite D call. This CDR3 is 14 amino acids long. Germline loops: CDR1 LGHNA, CDR2 YNFKEQ. The V end was cut by 1 base, the J end by 5 bases, with 11 bases between. The CDR3 region is CASSQGMADYGYTF. The CDR3 region has the DNA TGTGCCAGCAGCCAAGGAATGGCGGATTATGGCTACACCTTC.

The chain joins TRBV5-6 to TRBJ2-7, with 7 bases that match TRBD1. Germline V gene data show CDR1 as SGHDT and CDR2 as YYEEEE. CDR3 length: 13 residues. With V trimmed by 4 bases and J by 3 bases, 4 bases remained unmatched. This chain's CDR3 is CASSEDRYYEQYF. As DNA, the CDR3 is TGTGCCAGCAGCGAGGACAGGTACTACGAGCAGTACTTC.

This clone was counted only a few times. The genes are TRBV28 and TRBJ2-6; 8 nucleotides align to TRBD1. V lost 11 bases to trimming and J lost 2 bases; unmatched junction nucleotides: 17. The germline V gene encodes CDR1 MDHEN and CDR2 SYDVKM. The CDR3 has 18 amino acids. The CDR3 region is CAVFSSGQGAPGANVLTF. CDR3 in DNA: TGTGCCGTCTTTTCATCCGGACAGGGAGCTCCTGGGGCCAACGTCCTGACTTTC. Variable domain in full (rest from reference TRBV28 and TRBJ2-6): DVKVTQSSRYLVKRTGEKVFLECVQDMDHENMFWYRQDPGLGLRLIYFSYDVKMKEKGDIPEGYSVSREKKERFSLILESASTNQTSMYLCAVFSSGQGAPGANVLTFGAGSRLTVL.

The chain couples TRBV7-3 to TRBJ2-1, with 8 nucleotides matching TRBD2. Germline V gene data show CDR1 as SGHTA and CDR2 as FQGTGA. Trimming cost V 4 bases and J 6 bases; bases outside gene matches: 11. This CDR3 is built from 16 residues. The CDR3 protein is CASSSFSGKVGNEQFF. For the CDR3, the DNA is TGTGCCAGCAGCTCCTTTAGCGGGAAGGTCGGCAATGAGCAGTTCTTC.

Here the CDR3 reads CSVGATNEKLFF. The CDR3 DNA sequence: TGCAGCGTTGGAGCAACTAATGAAAAACTGTTTTTT. The rearrangement links TRBV29-1 to TRBJ1-4; no reliable D call. CDR1 is SQVTM and CDR2 is ANQGSEA in the germline V gene. The CDR3 runs to 12 residues. With 4 bases removed from V and 0 bases from J, the gap between germline ends came to 3 bases. The whole variable domain, remainder taken from reference TRBV29-1 and TRBJ1-4, is SAVISQKPSRDICQRGTSLTIQCQVDSQVTMMFWYRQQPGQSLTLIATANQGSEATYESGFVIDKFPISRPNLTFSTLTVSNMSPEDSSIYLCSVGATNEKLFFGSGTQLSVL.

This clone was detected only once. V and J are TRBV6-5 and TRBJ2-7; D possibly corresponds to TRBD1 (6 bases). Trimming left V 5 bases short and J 2 bases short, with 16 bases between. Germline V gene lookup returns CDR1 MNHEY and CDR2 SVGAGI. This CDR3 is 15 amino acids long. CDR3 amino acids: CASSGERTAPYEQYF. CDR3 sequence (DNA): TGTGCCAGCAGTGGGGAGCGGACAGCACCCTACGAGCAGTACTTC.

The rearrangement joins TRBV9 to TRBJ2-3, with 9 nucleotides matching TRBD2. This CDR3 is built from 17 residues. The germline gives CDR1 SGDLS, CDR2 YYNGEE. V shed 0 bases and J 1 base; nucleotides not matched to a gene: 6. This chain's CDR3 is CASSVELAGVGTDTQYF. The CDR3 coding sequence is TGTGCCAGCAGCGTAGAGTTAGCGGGGGTCGGCACAGATACGCAGTATTTT.

The chain is built from TRBV28 and TRBJ1-2, with D hard to call. The CDR3 covers 14 residues. Germline V gene sequence: CDR1 MDHEN, CDR2 SYDVKM. V was pared by 2 bases and J by 3 bases, with 10 bases between. The CDR3 DNA sequence: TGTGCCAGCAGTTTAACCGGGATCCACTATGGCTACACCTTC. Protein product: CASSLTGIHYGYTF.

This chain links TRBV28 with TRBJ1-1; possible D gene TRBD1, 6 bases. CDR1 and CDR2 from the germline V gene are MDHEN and SYDVKM. The CDR3 runs 12 residues. V was pared by 7 bases and J by 4 bases, with 10 bases between. The CDR3 DNA reads TGTGCCAGCATTCTAGGGGGCACTGAAGCTTTCTTT. Translating gives CASILGGTEAFF. Looking up the rest from reference TRBV28 and TRBJ1-1 gives the full variable domain: DVKVTQSSRYLVKRTGEKVFLECVQDMDHENMFWYRQDPGLGLRLIYFSYDVKMKEKGDIPEGYSVSREKKERFSLILESASTNQTSMYLCASILGGTEAFFGQGTRLTVV.